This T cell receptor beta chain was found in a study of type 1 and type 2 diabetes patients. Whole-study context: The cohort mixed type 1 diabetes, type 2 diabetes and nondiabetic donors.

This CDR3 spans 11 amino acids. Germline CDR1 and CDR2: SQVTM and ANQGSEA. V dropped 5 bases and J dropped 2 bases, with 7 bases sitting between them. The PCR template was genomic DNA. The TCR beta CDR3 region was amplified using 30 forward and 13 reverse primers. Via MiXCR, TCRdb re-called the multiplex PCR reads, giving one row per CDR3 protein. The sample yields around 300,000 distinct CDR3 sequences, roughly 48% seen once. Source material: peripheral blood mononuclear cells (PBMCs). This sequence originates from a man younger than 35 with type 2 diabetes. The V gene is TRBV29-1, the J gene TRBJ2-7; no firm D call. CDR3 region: CSVKSTYEQYF. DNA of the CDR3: TGCAGCGTTAAAAGCACCTACGAGCAGTACTTC.